This record concerns one T cell receptor beta chain sequence. Its antigen is unknown. The stimulus was an HIV-1 Gag 15-mer peptide pool, around 1.1 ug/peptide/mL. Memory cells lacking CD40L and CD69 with high CD45RO were sorted. Inclusion required CMV-positive serology and CD4+ counts above 400 cells/uL. This was the immunoSEQ version 4 assay in survey mode. This table comes from immunoSEQ multiplex PCR, and its TCRdb copy is limited to in-frame clones, with some not included. The sample holds 36,000 or so clones, roughly four fifths seen once. The sample originates from a study of persistence of HIV-infected CD4 T cells. Whole-study context: A median of about 8 years of suppressive ART preceded sampling. Findings and caveats of the study: Bulk TCR data could not be restricted to HIV-1-infected CMV-responding cells.

The V end lost 5 bases, the J end lost 2 bases, and 8 bases lay between the germline ends. Per germline, CDR1 LNHDA and CDR2 SQIVND (reference sequence). CDR3 length: 13 residues. The sequence was collected from an adult with HIV. The donor label of this sample is uncertain. The source was cultured CD4+ T cells from PBMCs, collected from a patient who received antiretroviral therapy. The chain links TRBV19 to TRBJ2-3, with D uncertain. The CDR3, as DNA: TGTGCCAGTAGTCCAGGCCACACAGATACGCAGTATTTT. Amino acids: CASSPGHTDTQYF.